These 32 T cell receptor beta chains originate from one sample sequenced in a study of blood T cell repertoires in COVID-19. TCRdb keeps only in-frame clones here, not all; method: immunoSEQ multiplex PCR. The repertoire holds around 110,000 clones, with over 65% as singletons. The sequenced sample consisted of peripheral blood. Receptors were obtained from a man aged 80 or over with COVID-19, enrolled during active disease.

The chain recombines TRBV5-6 with TRBJ2-5; D is unresolved. The CDR3 runs to 12 residues. The germline gives CDR1 SGHDT, CDR2 YYEEEE. Deletions cut 2 bases from V and 5 bases from J, with 7 bases between. The CDR3, as DNA: TGTGCCAGCAGCTTCAGGTGGGAGACCCAGTACTTC. Translation gives CASSFRWETQYF.

The rearrangement joins TRBV19 to TRBJ1-6; D remains ambiguous. The CDR3 is 13 residues long. From germline, CDR1 is LNHDA and CDR2 SQIVND (reference sequence). The V gene lost 5 bases and the J gene lost 7 bases, with 9 bases spanning the gap. CDR3 coding DNA: TGTGCCAGTAGTGTCTCGGGGAATTCACCCCTCCACTTT. Protein: CASSVSGNSPLHF.

J is TRBJ2-2 and V is TRBV7-9; TRBD2 agrees at 9 bases. CDR1 and CDR2 (germline): SEHNR, FQNEAQ (reference sequence). J lost 7 bases, V lost 0 bases, and 6 bases had no gene match. This CDR3 is built from 16 residues. The CDR3 spells CASSLALAGSVGELFF. Written as DNA, the CDR3 is TGTGCCAGCAGCTTAGCGCTAGCGGGGTCGGTCGGGGAGCTGTTTTTT.

The chain couples TRBV11-3 to TRBJ2-1, with TRBD1 matching 9 bases. CDR1 is SGHNT and CDR2 is YENEEA in the germline V gene. The J segment lost 10 bases and the V segment lost 5 bases, leaving 15 bases of the junction unmatched. CDR3 length: 16 amino acids. The CDR3, as DNA: TGTGCCAGCAGCATGGGTGGGACAGGGAGCGATAGGGAGCAGTTCTTC. This sequence encodes CASSMGGTGSDREQFF.

This rearrangement joins TRBV7-2 to TRBJ2-3; D unclear. Trimming took 3 bases from V and 2 from J, leaving 12 bases between them. The CDR3 runs 15 residues. Per germline, CDR1 SGHTA and CDR2 FQGNSA. In nucleotides, the CDR3 is TGTGCCAGCAGCTTTGGCGGCAGCTCCACAGATACGCAGTATTTT. It translates to CASSFGGSSTDTQYF.

The gene calls are TRBV6-5 and TRBJ1-2; 11 bases line up with TRBD1. CDR3 length: 15 amino acids. The germline V gene encodes CDR1 MNHEY and CDR2 SVGAGI. The trim removed 0 bases at V and 6 bases at J, leaving 3 bases unmatched. In DNA, the CDR3 is TGTGCCAGCAGTTACTCGGACAGGGGGCGAGATGGCTACACCTTC. Translating gives CASSYSDRGRDGYTF.

This clone is a singleton in its sample. The rearrangement links TRBV6-6 to TRBJ1-1; D unresolved. The CDR3 has 13 residues. Germline CDR1 and CDR2: MNHNY and SVGAGI (reference sequence). V lost 0 bases, J lost 6 bases, and 8 bases lay in between. The CDR3 coding sequence is TGTGCCAGCAGTTACTCGTCAGTCCCTGAAGCTTTCTTT. This gives the protein CASSYSSVPEAFF.

The V call is TRBV6-5, the J call TRBJ2-2; tentatively, D is TRBD2 (5 bases). Trimming took 7 bases from V and 3 from J, leaving 12 bases between them. CDR1 MNHEY and CDR2 SVGAGI come from the germline V gene. This CDR3 is built from 14 residues. CDR3 nucleotides: TGTGCCAGCATCGGAGGACTGTACACCGGGGAGCTGTTTTTT. Protein sequence: CASIGGLYTGELFF.

The CDR3 reads CASSPQGVRITGELFF. CDR3 nucleotides: TGTGCCAGCAGCCCACAGGGGGTACGGATCACCGGGGAGCTGTTTTTT. The gene calls are TRBV5-6 and TRBJ2-2, with TRBD1 matching over 8 bases. CDR1 and CDR2 from the germline V gene are SGHDT and YYEEEE. The CDR3 has 16 amino acids. After removal of 4 bases from V and 4 bases from J, the junction contained 9 bases not matched to a gene.

The rearrangement uses TRBV5-6 and TRBJ1-2; no firm D call. V shed 2 bases and J shed 7 bases, with 12 bases lying between them. The CDR3 extends over 13 amino acids. The V gene's germline CDR1 is SGHDT and CDR2 YYEEEE. CDR3 bases: TGTGCCAGCAGCTTTATCTCCGGGTCTGGCTACACCTTC. As protein: CASSFISGSGYTF.

This rearrangement joins TRBV28 to TRBJ2-7, with D possibly TRBD1 on 6 matching bases. The V and J ends lost 8 bases and 1 base respectively, with 12 bases between them. The CDR3 loop spans 13 amino acids. The germline V gene has CDR1 MDHEN and CDR2 SYDVKM. CDR3 in DNA: TGTGCCAGCGGAGGACAGCTTTCCTACGAGCAGTACTTC. This codes for CASGGQLSYEQYF.

The chain recombines TRBV3-1 (or the pseudogene TRBV3-2) with TRBJ1-2, with 9 bases that match TRBD1. The V segment lost 3 bases and the J segment 7 bases; nucleotides outside the gene matches: 3. The CDR3 is made up of 13 amino acids. Germline CDR1 is LGHDT and CDR2 is YNNKEL (reference sequence). CDR3 residues: CASSQGQGGGYTF. The CDR3 nucleotides are TGTGCCAGCAGCCAGGGACAGGGCGGTGGCTACACCTTC.

This clone was seen ten or more times. The CDR3 carries no conserved terminal phenylalanine or tryptophan, so it likely arises from a read error. No DNA is shown, since the ends of the CDR3 on it are uncertain; the CDR3 is the one TCRdb lists. The chain uses TRBV6-9 and TRBJ1-2; the table's D gene call, TRBD1, was not cross checked with the DNA. Including both end residues, the CDR3 is 11 amino acids long. Germline lookup yields CDR1 MNHGY and CDR2 SVAAGI. Here the CDR3 reads CASSYSMSGRD.

The chain combines TRBV18 with TRBJ2-1; TRBD2 matches at 7 bases. The germline CDR1 and CDR2 sequences are KGHSH and LQKENI. CDR3 length: 17 amino acids. V lost 0 bases and J lost 6; bases outside the gene matches: 11. The CDR3 here is CASSPPGGTTGVNEQFF. CDR3 in DNA: TGTGCCAGCTCACCACCGGGAGGGACTACCGGCGTCAATGAGCAGTTCTTC. The full variable domain, its missing parts supplied by reference TRBV18 and TRBJ2-1, is NAGVMQNPRHLVRRRGQEARLRCSPMKGHSHVYWYRQLPEEGLKFMVYLQKENIIDESGMPKERFSAEFPKEGPSILRIQQVVRGDSAAYFCASSPPGGTTGVNEQFFGPGTRLTVL.

This clone occurred a few times. This rearrangement joins TRBV5-1 to TRBJ2-7, with TRBD1 identical over 9 bases. Germline CDR1 is SGHRS and CDR2 is YFSETQ. This CDR3 has 15 amino acids. V was clipped by 7 bases and J by 3 bases; unmatched bases: 11. CDR3 nucleotides: TGCGCCAGCTCGGGGGGAGGGACAGGGATCTACGAGCAGTACTTC. This translates into CASSGGGTGIYEQYF.

J is TRBJ2-3 and V is TRBV5-8; D is undetermined. V lost 3 bases, J lost 6 bases, and 14 bases lay in between. The CDR3 sequence is 14 residues long. The germline gives CDR1 SGHTS, CDR2 YDEGEE. DNA of the CDR3: TGTGCCAGCAGCTACGGGTCAACCTGGGATACGCAGTATTTT. Its translation: CASSYGSTWDTQYF.

The chain joins TRBV10-3 to TRBJ1-3; the D is unclear. Deletions cut 8 bases from V and 3 bases from J, with 14 bases between. In germline, CDR1 is ENHRY, CDR2 SYGVKD. This CDR3 region has 14 residues. The CDR3 region has the DNA TGTGCCATCCGGGGTTCGAATCGTGGAAACACCATATATTTT. This codes for CAIRGSNRGNTIYF.

The rearrangement uses TRBV6-2 or TRBV6-3 and TRBJ2-3; no firm D call. CDR1 and CDR2 (germline): MNHEY, SVGEGT. The CDR3 extends over 12 amino acids. V was cut by 5 bases and J by 6 bases, with 9 bases left in between. Here the CDR3 DNA reads TGTGCCAGCAGTATCTCCTCGGATACGCAGTATTTT. Its translation: CASSISSDTQYF.

The chain carries TRBV6-5 and TRBJ2-1; possible D gene TRBD2, 6 bases. The CDR3 has 14 amino acids. Germline V CDR1 and CDR2: MNHEY, SVGAGI. V dropped 7 bases and J dropped 1 base, with 11 bases sitting between them. Here the CDR3 DNA reads TGTGCCAGCAATCGACTAGGATCCTACAATGAGCAGTTCTTC. Translated: CASNRLGSYNEQFF.

The chain is built from TRBV13 and TRBJ2-2, with no clear D. Germline values: CDR1 PRHDT, CDR2 FYEKMQ (reference sequence). V was clipped by 5 bases and J by 6 bases, with 13 bases between them. The CDR3 runs to 14 residues. CDR3 DNA: TGTGCCAGCAGCCAACAGAACGTAGCCGGGGAGCTGTTTTTT. Its protein product is CASSQQNVAGELFF.

The chain couples TRBV13 to TRBJ2-3; 11 bases map to TRBD2. The CDR3 extends over 16 amino acids. Germline trimming cut 5 bases from V and 7 bases from J; bases unmatched to any gene: 11. CDR1 and CDR2 from the germline V gene are PRHDT and FYEKMQ (reference sequence). The CDR3: CASSTNPASGGYTQYF. The CDR3 bases are TGTGCCAGCAGCACCAACCCGGCTAGCGGGGGGTATACGCAGTATTTT.

V gene TRBV19 combines with J gene TRBJ2-1, with TRBD2 identical over 13 bases. CDR1 LNHDA and CDR2 SQIVND come from the germline V gene (reference sequence). This CDR3 is 14 amino acids long. Unmatched junction bases numbered 7, after V lost 8 bases and J lost 9 bases. CDR3 protein: CASRSGLAGSEQFF. The CDR3 DNA follows: TGTGCCAGTCGGTCGGGACTAGCGGGAAGTGAGCAGTTCTTC.

In nucleotides, the CDR3 is TGCGCCAGCAGCTTGGGGCTAGCGGGAGCGGTCGGGGAGCTGTTTTTT. It translates to CASSLGLAGAVGELFF. The chain has TRBV5-1 and TRBJ2-2; 10 positions agree with TRBD2. CDR3 size: 16 residues. Germline V gene sequence: CDR1 SGHRS, CDR2 YFSETQ. V lost 0 bases to trimming and J lost 7 bases; unmatched junction nucleotides: 6.

This chain uses TRBV28 with TRBJ2-1; unclear D gene. Germline V CDR1 and CDR2: MDHEN, SYDVKM. Trimming removed 2 bases from V and 9 bases from J, with 8 bases in between. The CDR3 loop spans 12 amino acids. The chain's CDR3 is CASSLRAREQFF. CDR3 sequence (DNA): TGTGCCAGCAGTTTAAGAGCGCGTGAGCAGTTCTTC.

The chain is built from TRBV6-1 and TRBJ2-7; D unclear. The CDR3 has 11 residues. The germline gives CDR1 MNHNS, CDR2 SASEGT. Trimming took off 3 bases at V and 6 bases at J, with 6 bases between the two ends. The DNA of the CDR3 is TGTGCCAGCAGTGACAGGTTCGAGCAGTACTTC. Translated: CASSDRFEQYF.

The chain uses TRBV6-5 and TRBJ2-4; TRBD1 aligns across 11 bases. This CDR3 spans 16 amino acids. Germline-derived CDR1 and CDR2 are MNHEY and SVGAGI. V shed 0 bases and J 8 bases; nucleotides not matched to a gene: 6. CDR3 DNA: TGTGCCAGCAGTTACTCCGGGGGACAGGGGGGCGACATTCAGTACTTC. It yields the protein CASSYSGGQGGDIQYF.

The sample holds a few counts of this clone. This rearrangement joins TRBV25-1 to TRBJ1-6, with D unclear. V lost 6 bases and J lost 2, with 14 bases in between. The V gene's germline CDR1 is MGHDK and CDR2 SYGVNS. The CDR3 covers 16 residues. Written as DNA, the CDR3 is TGTGCCAGCAGCACCCCATCCGCTACCTATAATTCACCCCTCCACTTT. Translated: CASSTPSATYNSPLHF. Drawing the rest from reference TRBV25-1 and TRBJ1-6, the complete variable domain is EADIYQTPRYLVIGTGKKITLECSQTMGHDKMYWYQQDPGMELHLIHYSYGVNSTEKGDLSSESTVSRIRTEHFPLTLESARPSHTSQYLCASSTPSATYNSPLHFGNGTRLTVT.

The CDR3 here is CAISERGSGETQYF. As DNA, the CDR3 is TGTGCCATCAGTGAGCGGGGAAGTGGAGAGACCCAGTACTTC. This chain joins TRBV10-3 and TRBJ2-5, with a tentative D call TRBD2 (5 bases). Trimming left V 2 bases short and J 4 bases short, with 11 bases between. Germline CDR1 reads ENHRY; CDR2 reads SYGVKD. CDR3 length equals 14 residues.

This clone came up once. The V call is TRBV6-5, the J call TRBJ2-7; 7 bases agree with TRBD1. Germline CDR1 reads MNHEY; CDR2 reads SVGAGI. With V trimmed by 2 bases and J by 0 bases, 7 bases remained unmatched. The CDR3 covers 16 residues. CDR3 bases: TGTGCCAGCAGTTACCAAACAGGGGTTAGCTCCTACGAGCAGTACTTC. It specifies CASSYQTGVSSYEQYF.

A remark on this clone: This CDR3 is also generated by other DNA sequences in the sample. The rearrangement links TRBV6-5 to TRBJ2-7; TRBD1 aligns across 9 bases. The germline V gene encodes CDR1 MNHEY and CDR2 SVGAGI. The V and J ends lost 5 bases and 4 bases, in that order; junction bases with no gene match: 6. The CDR3 length is 14 residues. Here the CDR3 DNA reads TGTGCCAGCAGTCCCGGGACAGGGAAATACGAGCAGTACTTC. Translating gives CASSPGTGKYEQYF.

The V call is TRBV27, the J call TRBJ2-1; 12 bases agree with TRBD2. The CDR3 is made up of 16 amino acids. V dropped 1 base and J dropped 4; count of bases not matched to a gene: 2. Germline CDR1 is MNHEY and CDR2 is SMNVEV (reference sequence). CDR3 sequence (DNA): TGTGCCAGCAGTTTATTGGGGACTAGCGGGTACAATGAGCAGTTCTTC. This sequence encodes CASSLLGTSGYNEQFF.

This clone showed up just a few times. This CDR3 reads CASSLDGFGNTIYF. The CDR3 DNA sequence: TGCGCCAGCAGCTTGGACGGGTTTGGAAACACCATATATTTT. The rearrangement uses TRBV5-1 and TRBJ1-3; no clear D. The CDR3 consists of 14 residues. V lost 0 bases and J 3 bases, leaving 7 bases between the germline ends. In germline, CDR1 is SGHRS, CDR2 YFSETQ.